This TCR beta chain was retrieved from a study of metastatic and nonmetastatic thyroid tumors (dated by TCRdb to 2020 to 2022). Study-wide context: Repertoires from peripheral blood and from tumor or nodule tissue samples of malignant and benign thyroid patients were compared. Overall study outcomes, separate from this receptor: TCR beta diversity was reported as significantly higher in malignant tumors than in benign nodules, in both blood and tumor samples.

This clone has just one count. Its antigen is currently not known. No per-base quality is available; no much larger clone lies one base away. Evidence from one read is weak. The protocol used for the library was PCR. The run used an Illumina HiSeq 4000. The TCR beta-chain CDR3 region of each patient was profiled by high-throughput sequencing. Regarding the original processing steps: CDR3 differences across clinicopathological groups were used to build a classifier for discriminating distant-metastatic papillary thyroid cancer patients. The Shannon index was used to measure repertoire diversity, and the Morisita-Horn index was used to measure how similar tumor and blood repertoires were. In-frame beta chains were kept once TCRdb had trimmed the public reads at Q25 with fastp and called clones with MiXCR. In this record, the V and J calls reflect TCRdb's handling and not the investigators' own analysis. The sample table shows some 46,000 clones, and 24% are seen once. Clones ranked in the top ten supply more than 3% of the sample.

The V end loses 8 bases and the J end loses 13 bases, and a stretch of 18 bases separates them. As encoded in the germline V gene, CDR1 is SGHAT while CDR2 is FQNNGV. The CDR3 holds 11 amino acids from the cysteine to the phenylalanine. Only the CDR3 DNA stays, 33 bases, in frame from base 1. No patient had received any treatment before thyroid surgery. Patient clinical samples collected from about 2011 to 2018 were retrospectively analysed using T-cell receptor beta sequencing. This TCR was recovered from a male donor with papillary thyroid cancer or a benign thyroid nodule (not recorded which). Some clones in this sample may be carry-over from other donors' samples. Sequencing was performed on blood. The chain is assembled from TRBV11-2 and TRBJ2-7; the D gene could be either TRBD1 or TRBD2, each agreeing at 6 bases. The sequenced DNA is TGTGCCAGCGTCTTCGGGGGCAGGGCTTACTTC. It codes for CASVFGGRAYF.